The text below deals with one T cell receptor (beta chain). V was cut by 0 bases and J by 5 bases, with 20 bases left in between. Germline values: CDR1 SGHRS, CDR2 YFSETQ. CDR3 length equals 18 residues. In the original workflow: Reference gene primer amplification yielded estimated nucleated cell counts. The method was immunoSEQ multiplex PCR; TCRdb's version includes in-frame clones alone and lacks a portion of them. V and J calls and clone size are those listed in that table; D and trimming were worked out from the DNA. The sample gives some 200,000 clones, around four fifths of which show up once; about 14% is in the top ten. Seattle enrolled patients during active infection and tracked them longitudinally. This record belongs to a study of blood T cell repertoires in COVID-19. For the study at large: In each case, the material was cDNA or gDNA derived from T cells, B-cell-depleted T cells, or PBMCs.

The clonotype comes from a woman aged 70-85 years with COVID-19, enrolled during active disease. Input material: peripheral blood. V usage is TRBV5-1 and J usage is TRBJ2-2; D is perhaps TRBD2 (6 bases). CDR3 sequence reads: CASSLEMGRREYTGELFF. DNA of the CDR3: TGCGCCAGCAGCTTGGAGATGGGAAGGAGGGAGTATACCGGGGAGCTGTTTTTT. The whole variable domain, remainder taken from reference TRBV5-1 and TRBJ2-2, is KAGVTQTPRYLIKTRGQQVTLSCSPISGHRSVSWYQQTPGQGLQFLFEYFSETQRNKGNFPGRFSGRQFSNSRSEMNVSTLELGDSALYLCASSLEMGRREYTGELFFGEGSRLTVL.